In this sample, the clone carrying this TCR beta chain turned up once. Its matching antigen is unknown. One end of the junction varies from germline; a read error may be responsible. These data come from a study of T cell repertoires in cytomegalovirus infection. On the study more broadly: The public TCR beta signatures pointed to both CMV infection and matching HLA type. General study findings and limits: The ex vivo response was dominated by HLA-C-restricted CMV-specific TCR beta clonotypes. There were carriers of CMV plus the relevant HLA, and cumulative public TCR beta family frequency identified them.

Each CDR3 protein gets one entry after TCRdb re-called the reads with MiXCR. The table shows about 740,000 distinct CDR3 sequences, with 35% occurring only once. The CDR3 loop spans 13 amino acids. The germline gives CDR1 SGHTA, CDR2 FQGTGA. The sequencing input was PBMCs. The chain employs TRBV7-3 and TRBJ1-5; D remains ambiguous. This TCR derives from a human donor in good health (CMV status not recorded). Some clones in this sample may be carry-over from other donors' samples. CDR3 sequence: CASSLKAGHPRHF. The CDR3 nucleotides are TGTGCCAGCAGCTTAAAAGCGGGCCATCCCCGGCATTTT.